This T cell receptor (beta chain) was identified during a study of graft-versus-host responses after intestinal transplantation. At the level of the study: Induction with anti-thymocyte globulin, then tacrolimus and steroids for three to four years, was given to all recipients. Study conclusions and caveats: Allograft clonal ratios (graft-versus-host to host-versus-graft) were high in patients who had graft-donor T cell macrochimerism. Early post-transplant HvG declines showed an association with peak circulating GvH clone levels.

J gave up 9 bases and V 0 bases, and 2 bases lay outside the gene matches. The CDR3 extends over 16 amino acids. Germline assignment: CDR1 MGHRA and CDR2 YSYEKL. Clones were read by immunoSEQ multiplex PCR, and TCRdb kept only the in-frame ones, dropping some. The sample consists of over 100,000 clones, over 85% of them appearing once. As for this clone: What it binds is not known.

Sequencing was performed on unstimulated CD4+ T cells sorted from spleen or lymph node cells, taken before intestinal transplant. This receptor was taken from a human donor who received an intestinal transplant. The chain recombines TRBV4-1 with TRBJ2-1; TRBD2 matches 16 bases. CDR3 loop: CASSQEGTSGRGEQFF. CDR3 DNA sequence: TGCGCCAGCAGCCAAGAGGGGACTAGCGGGAGGGGTGAGCAGTTCTTC.